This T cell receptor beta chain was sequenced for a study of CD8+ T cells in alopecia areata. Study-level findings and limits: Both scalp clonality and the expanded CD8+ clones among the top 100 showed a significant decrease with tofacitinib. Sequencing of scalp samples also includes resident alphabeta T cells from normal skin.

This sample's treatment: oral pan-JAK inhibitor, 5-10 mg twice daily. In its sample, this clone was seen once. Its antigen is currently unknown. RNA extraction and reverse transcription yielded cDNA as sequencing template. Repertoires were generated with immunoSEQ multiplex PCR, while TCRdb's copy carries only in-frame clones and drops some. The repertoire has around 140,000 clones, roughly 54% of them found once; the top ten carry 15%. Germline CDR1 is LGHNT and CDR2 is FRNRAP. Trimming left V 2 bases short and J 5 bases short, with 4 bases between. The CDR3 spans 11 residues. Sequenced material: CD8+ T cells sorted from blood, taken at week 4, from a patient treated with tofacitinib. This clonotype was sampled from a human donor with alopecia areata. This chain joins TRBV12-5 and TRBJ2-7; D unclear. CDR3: CASGLRHEQYF. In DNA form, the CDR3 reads TGTGCTAGTGGTTTGCGACACGAGCAGTACTTC.